This T cell receptor (beta chain) was sequenced for a study of blood T cell repertoires in COVID-19. Assay used: immunoSEQ multiplex PCR; TCRdb lists only in-frame clones, some missing. Of roughly 200,000 clones listed, roughly 78% were seen once; the top ten hold 2.5% to 3%. This CDR3 has 16 amino acids. V was shortened by 2 bases and J by 0 bases, with 11 bases between the two germline ends. Germline CDR1 reads ENHRY; CDR2 reads SYGVKD. What was sequenced was peripheral blood. The chain combines TRBV10-3 with TRBJ2-4, with TRBD2 as a possible D gene (6 bases). This receptor was identified in a woman at least 80 years old with active or convalescent COVID-19. The CDR3 loop is CAISEQGGLAKNIQYF. DNA of the CDR3: TGTGCCATCAGTGAGCAGGGAGGTTTAGCCAAAAACATTCAGTACTTC.